A single sample is the source of the 20 T cell receptor beta chains below, sequenced in a study of T cell repertoires in cytomegalovirus infection. MiXCR, applied by TCRdb to the reads, yields one record per CDR3 protein. The table has hundreds of thousands of distinct CDR3 sequences, roughly 33% seen once; the top ten hold approximately 18%. These receptors have no identified antigens. The sequenced sample was cultured PBMCs, obtained from culture after CMV antigen stimulation. These receptors originate from a human donor in good health (CMV status not recorded). Some clones in this sample may be carry-over from other donors' samples.

Comments on this clonotype: A read error may be the cause here, since a much bigger clone is one base away. The chain recombines TRBV7-2 with TRBJ1-1; D not certain. The CDR3 runs 14 residues. Looked up from germline, CDR1 is SGHTA and CDR2 is FQGNSA. The CDR3 DNA follows: TGTGCCAGCAGCGCCGGTCGGGTTAACACTAAAGCTTTCTTT. Translation gives CASSAGRVNTKAFF.

The CDR3 DNA sequence: TGTGCCAGCAGCAATTCGCCTAGGGGGGGAGGTGCCTATGGCTACACCTTC. The encoded protein is CASSNSPRGGGAYGYTF. J is TRBJ1-2 and V is TRBV7-8, with D maybe TRBD1 (6 bases). The CDR3 length is 17 residues. The germline V gene encodes CDR1 SGHVS and CDR2 FQNEAQ. V lost 5 bases to trimming and J lost 4 bases, with 23 bases between them.

The chain employs TRBV12-3 or TRBV12-4 and TRBJ1-1; D not certain. The ends were cut back, 6 bases at V and 1 base at J, with 12 bases in the middle. This CDR3 is 14 amino acids long. The CDR3 sequence: CASRIRSSNTEAFF. CDR3 DNA: TGTGCCAGCAGGATCAGGTCTTCGAACACTGAAGCTTTCTTT.

In its sample, this clonotype was seen many times. This chain joins TRBV7-2 and TRBJ2-3; D is perhaps TRBD1 (6 bases). Germline V CDR1 and CDR2: SGHTA, FQGNSA. V was clipped by 5 bases and J by 0 bases, with 12 bases between them. This CDR3 contains 15 residues. This CDR3 reads CASSVGQLSTDTQYF. The CDR3 bases are TGTGCCAGCAGCGTTGGACAGCTAAGCACAGATACGCAGTATTTT.

The chain recombines TRBV5-4 with TRBJ2-2, with 8 bases that match TRBD2. The V gene's germline CDR1 is SGHNT and CDR2 YYREEE (reference sequence). This CDR3 spans 18 amino acids. V trimming: 1 base; J trimming: 4 bases; junction bases outside the gene matches: 12. DNA of the CDR3: TGTGCCAGCAGCTTGAGAATAGCAGCGGGGGCCACCACCGGGGAGCTGTTTTTT. This encodes CASSLRIAAGATTGELFF.

This clonotype was found a few times. The chain combines TRBV7-6 with TRBJ2-7; no firm D call. Germline lookup yields CDR1 SGHVS and CDR2 FNYEAQ. The CDR3 spans 14 residues. Between the trimmed V and J ends, which lost 1 base and 6 bases, there was a span of 13 bases. CDR3 DNA sequence: TGTGCCAGCAGCTTAGGCCCCCGGGCCTTCGAGCAGTACTTC. Amino acid sequence: CASSLGPRAFEQYF.

The chain couples TRBV11-2 to TRBJ2-5; possibly TRBD1 for D (6 bases). V lost 5 bases to trimming and J lost 0 bases, with 13 bases between them. The CDR3 has 15 amino acids. Germline CDR1 reads SGHAT; CDR2 reads FQNNGV. This CDR3 reads CASSPPRGYQETQYF. The DNA for the CDR3 is TGTGCCAGCAGCCCCCCTAGGGGGTACCAAGAGACCCAGTACTTC.

This chain uses TRBV7-8 with TRBJ1-6; the D gene is possibly TRBD1 (5 bases). CDR3 length: 14 amino acids. Germline assignment: CDR1 SGHVS and CDR2 FQNEAQ. The germline V and J ends were trimmed by 0 bases and 10 bases, with 10 bases remaining between them. CDR3 DNA: TGTGCCAGCAGCTTAGCCGGGGGGAGATCACCCCTCCACTTT. Translated: CASSLAGGRSPLHF.

This clonotype was found a few times. This chain connects TRBV7-2 to TRBJ1-1; D unclear. The CDR3 is 13 residues long. V lost 3 bases, J lost 3 bases, and 8 bases lay in between. CDR1 and CDR2 (germline): SGHTA, FQGNSA. CDR3 nucleotides: TGTGCCAGCAGCTTCGCCAGCCACACTGAAGCTTTCTTT. Translation gives CASSFASHTEAFF.

The chain links TRBV28 to TRBJ1-2; 9 positions match TRBD1. The CDR3 loop spans 15 amino acids. The germline V gene has CDR1 MDHEN and CDR2 SYDVKM. Unmatched junction bases numbered 3, after V lost 3 bases and J lost 1 base. The CDR3 spells CASSFTGQGNYGYTF. CDR3 sequence (DNA): TGTGCCAGCAGTTTTACGGGACAGGGTAACTATGGCTACACCTTC.

This clonotype turned up a few times. V is TRBV7-8 and J is TRBJ2-5; 14 nucleotides align to TRBD2. The germline V gene encodes CDR1 SGHVS and CDR2 FQNEAQ. The CDR3 is 15 amino acids. The J segment lost 5 bases and the V segment lost 5 bases, leaving 4 bases of the junction unmatched. The DNA of the CDR3 is TGTGCCAGCAGCCGGACTAGCGGGAGGACGGAGACCCAGTACTTC. As protein: CASSRTSGRTETQYF.

This clonotype was counted ten times or more. This chain joins TRBV7-2 and TRBJ2-7; D uncertain. Germline values: CDR1 SGHTA, CDR2 FQGNSA. V lost 1 base, J lost 0 bases, and 10 bases lay in between. This CDR3 comprises 15 residues. This CDR3 is CASSLEFGSSYEQYF. As DNA, the CDR3 is TGTGCCAGCAGCTTAGAATTTGGTAGCTCCTACGAGCAGTACTTC.

The V call is TRBV7-6, the J call TRBJ2-5; TRBD1 matches at 8 bases. Trimming removed 3 bases from V and 2 bases from J; junction bases left unmatched: 8. This CDR3 is built from 16 residues. Germline V lookup: CDR1 SGHVS, CDR2 FNYEAQ. The CDR3 reads CASSFPTDRGQETQYF. Written as DNA, the CDR3 is TGTGCCAGCAGCTTTCCGACAGACAGGGGACAAGAGACCCAGTACTTC.

This clonotype was seen only a few times. The chain uses TRBV6-2 or TRBV6-3 and TRBJ1-1; D ambiguous. Germline V CDR1 and CDR2: MNHEY, SVGEGT. The length of the CDR3 is 15 residues. V lost 3 bases and J 3 bases, leaving 14 bases between the germline ends. The CDR3 DNA sequence: TGTGCCAGCAGTTATGGTGGGGAATGGGACACTGAAGCTTTCTTT. Translated: CASSYGGEWDTEAFF.

The chain is built from TRBV20-1 and TRBJ2-7; no clear D. Germline CDR1 and CDR2: DFQATT and SNEGSKA (reference sequence). The CDR3 has 12 amino acids. Trimming shortened V by 6 bases and J by 0 bases, and 9 bases separated the two germline ends. In DNA form, the CDR3 reads TGCAGTGCCAGACTGAACTCCTACGAGCAGTACTTC. This gives the protein CSARLNSYEQYF.

This clonotype appeared a few times. V usage is TRBV7-9 and J usage is TRBJ1-1, with TRBD1 matching 12 bases. Germline V gene data show CDR1 as SEHNR and CDR2 as FQNEAQ (reference sequence). With V trimmed by 8 bases and J by 3 bases, 4 bases remained unmatched. The CDR3 is 14 residues long. DNA for the CDR3: TGTGCCAGCGGGACAGGGGGCATAGACACTGAAGCTTTCTTT. It yields the protein CASGTGGIDTEAFF.

CDR3 coding DNA: TGTGCCAGTAGTCCAAAGACAGGGCGTCCCCTGAATGAGCAGTTCTTC. This gives the protein CASSPKTGRPLNEQFF. This chain uses TRBV19 with TRBJ2-1; 7 nucleotides align to TRBD1. The CDR3 contains 16 residues. J gave up 7 bases and V 5 bases, and 14 bases lay outside the gene matches. CDR1 is LNHDA and CDR2 is SQIVND in the germline V gene (reference sequence).

In the case of this clonotype: One end of the junction does not line up with germline, which may come from a read error. This rearrangement joins TRBV7-2 to TRBJ2-1, with TRBD1 matching over 8 bases. The CDR3 runs to 16 residues. The germline V gene encodes CDR1 SGHTA and CDR2 FQGNSA. CDR3 DNA sequence: TGTGCCAGCAGCCCCATCGACAGGGGTCAATACAATGAGCAGTTATTC. Translation gives CASSPIDRGQYNEQLF.

In this sample, this clonotype turned up once. The CDR3, as DNA: TGTGCCAGTAAGGAGGCCAGTATGAACACTGAAGCTTTCTTT. Encoded protein: CASKEASMNTEAFF. V is TRBV19 and J is TRBJ1-1, with D unresolved. In germline, CDR1 is LNHDA, CDR2 SQIVND (reference sequence). Trimming left V 7 bases short and J 0 bases short, with 12 bases between. This CDR3 has 14 residues.

As regards this clonotype: A read error is possible here, since a much larger clone lies one base away. The chain has TRBV7-8 and TRBJ2-2, with 8 bases fitting TRBD2. Germline V gives CDR1 SGHVS, CDR2 FQNEAQ. The CDR3 length is 17 residues. CDR3 in amino acids: CASTPRGGGGNIGELFF. The DNA for the CDR3 is TGTGCCAGCACCCCACGGGGGGGGGGCGGGAACATCGGGGAGCTGTTTTTT.